These 10 T cell receptor beta chains were sequenced from one sample in a study of blood T cell repertoires in COVID-19. TCRdb's table, derived via immunoSEQ multiplex PCR, lists solely in-frame clones and lacks some. The sample includes around 30,000 clones, approximately 90% of them seen just once. Material for sequencing was peripheral blood. All receptors derive from a man aged 60 to 69 with acute or convalescent COVID-19.

This chain joins TRBV18 and TRBJ2-3, with TRBD2 matching 13 bases. After removal of 3 bases from V and 3 bases from J, the junction contained 3 bases not matched to a gene. This CDR3 comprises 16 residues. Germline CDR1 is KGHSH and CDR2 is LQKENI. CDR3 residues: CASSPPGLAGTDTQYF. In DNA form, the CDR3 reads TGTGCCAGCTCACCCCCGGGACTAGCGGGAACAGATACGCAGTATTTT.

The chain recombines TRBV27 with TRBJ1-1; 7 bases map to TRBD1. Trimming took 3 bases from V and 3 from J; bases not matched to a gene: 7. The CDR3 spans 15 residues. Germline CDR1 reads MNHEY; CDR2 reads SMNVEV (reference sequence). CDR3 sequence reads: CASSFYRTGDTEAFF. CDR3 sequence (DNA): TGTGCCAGCAGTTTTTACCGTACAGGGGACACTGAAGCTTTCTTT.

V and J are TRBV5-5 and TRBJ1-1; D call uncertain. V was trimmed by 0 bases and J by 5 bases, leaving 14 bases between them. Germline lookup yields CDR1 SGHKS and CDR2 YYEKEE (reference sequence). This CDR3 region has 15 residues. The CDR3: CASSLGLERSTEAFF. CDR3 DNA: TGTGCCAGCAGCTTGGGTCTGGAACGGAGTACTGAAGCTTTCTTT.

The genes are TRBV6-5 and TRBJ2-5, with D maybe TRBD1 (5 bases). The CDR3 has 14 amino acids. V lost 0 bases and J lost 3, with 8 bases in between. CDR1 MNHEY and CDR2 SVGAGI come from the germline V gene. CDR3 coding DNA: TGTGCCAGCAGTTACTCAAGGGGTGAAGAGACCCAGTACTTC. This gives the protein CASSYSRGEETQYF.

This rearrangement joins TRBV28 to TRBJ1-5, with D unresolved. V dropped 1 base and J dropped 0 bases, with 10 bases sitting between them. Germline-derived CDR1 and CDR2 are MDHEN and SYDVKM. The length of the CDR3 is 16 residues. DNA for the CDR3: TGTGCCAGCAGTTTATATCGGTGGTATAGCAATCAGCCCCAGCATTTT. This codes for CASSLYRWYSNQPQHF. The full variable domain, its missing parts supplied by reference TRBV28 and TRBJ1-5, is DVKVTQSSRYLVKRTGEKVFLECVQDMDHENMFWYRQDPGLGLRLIYFSYDVKMKEKGDIPEGYSVSREKKERFSLILESASTNQTSMYLCASSLYRWYSNQPQHFGDGTRLSIL.

Only one count was recorded for this clone. V and J are TRBV7-3 and TRBJ2-1; 13 bases align to TRBD2. After removal of 1 base from V and 8 bases from J, the junction contained 14 bases not matched to a gene. This CDR3 comprises 19 residues. From germline, CDR1 is SGHTA and CDR2 FQGTGA. CDR3 sequence: CASSLIVGFGLAGVHEQFF. In nucleotides, the CDR3 is TGTGCCAGCAGCTTAATAGTGGGTTTTGGACTAGCGGGAGTACATGAGCAGTTCTTC.

The chain couples TRBV5-8 to TRBJ1-2; D perhaps matches TRBD1 (6 bases). Germline CDR1 SGHTS, CDR2 YDEGEE. The CDR3 extends over 15 amino acids. V was cut by 0 bases and J by 3 bases, with 12 bases left in between. The CDR3 nucleotides read TGTGCCAGCAGCTTGGGACAGGCTTGGGACTATGGCTACACCTTC. This codes for CASSLGQAWDYGYTF.

J is TRBJ2-7 and V is TRBV28; D remains ambiguous. The CDR3 sequence is 13 residues long. CDR1 and CDR2 (germline): MDHEN, SYDVKM. Trimming removed 5 bases at V and 2 bases at J, with 10 bases between. CDR3 region: CASSPRPAYEQYF. The CDR3 nucleotides read TGTGCCAGCAGTCCCAGGCCGGCCTACGAGCAGTACTTC.

The chain joins TRBV19 to TRBJ2-2; D unresolved. Trimming removed 5 bases from V and 6 bases from J, with 10 bases in between. The length of the CDR3 is 13 residues. Germline CDR1 and CDR2: LNHDA and SQIVND (reference sequence). For the CDR3, the DNA is TGTGCCAGTAGTTGGAGTCGAGCCGGGGAGCTGTTTTTT. Its protein product is CASSWSRAGELFF.

V and J are TRBV6-5 and TRBJ1-2; a weak D match, TRBD1 (5 bases). CDR3 size: 13 residues. Trimming removed 0 bases at V and 4 bases at J, with 6 bases between. CDR1 and CDR2 (germline): MNHEY, SVGAGI. In DNA, the CDR3 is TGTGCCAGCAGTTACTCGGACACCTATGGCTACACCTTC. Protein: CASSYSDTYGYTF.